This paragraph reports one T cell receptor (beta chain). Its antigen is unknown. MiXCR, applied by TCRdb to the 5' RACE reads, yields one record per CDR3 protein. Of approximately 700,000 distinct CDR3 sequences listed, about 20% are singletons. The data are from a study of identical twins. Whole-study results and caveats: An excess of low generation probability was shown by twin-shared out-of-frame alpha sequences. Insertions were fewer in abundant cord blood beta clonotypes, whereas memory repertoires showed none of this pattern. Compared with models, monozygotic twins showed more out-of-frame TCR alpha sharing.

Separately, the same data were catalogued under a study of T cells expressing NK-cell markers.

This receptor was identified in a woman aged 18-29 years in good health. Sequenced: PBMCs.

The CDR3 reads CASSLASTEQFF. CDR3 bases: TGCGCCAGCAGCTTGGCCTCTACGGAGCAGTTCTTC. The chain is built from TRBV5-1 and TRBJ2-1; D not resolved. Trimming stripped 0 bases from V and 10 bases from J, with 8 bases between. Per the germline V gene, CDR1 is SGHRS and CDR2 is YFSETQ. The CDR3 extends over 12 amino acids. The full variable domain, rest sourced from reference TRBV5-1 and TRBJ2-1, is KAGVTQTPRYLIKTRGQQVTLSCSPISGHRSVSWYQQTPGQGLQFLFEYFSETQRNKGNFPGRFSGRQFSNSRSEMNVSTLELGDSALYLCASSLASTEQFFGPGTRLTVL.